The 24 T cell receptor beta chains below all came from one sample that was sequenced in a study of OX40 agonist ivuxolimab in advanced cancers. Clones were sequenced by immunoSEQ multiplex PCR, and TCRdb holds only the in-frame ones, with some missing. This sample has tens of thousands of clones, with 84% found just once. Specimen: CD4+ or CD8+ T cells sorted from blood, collected in a trial of the OX40 agonist ivuxolimab. The receptors were sampled from an adult with an advanced solid tumor such as melanoma, head and neck, liver or kidney cancer.

The gene calls are TRBV9 and TRBJ2-3, with a possible D match to TRBD2 (7 bases). Germline V gives CDR1 SGDLS, CDR2 YYNGEE. Trimming left V 4 bases short and J 5 bases short, with 17 bases between. The CDR3 is 15 residues long. The CDR3 DNA follows: TGTGCCAGCAGCTCCTGGGGGGGCGCCGGAGATACGCAGTATTTT. It translates to CASSSWGGAGDTQYF. Complete variable domain (other parts from reference TRBV9 and TRBJ2-3): DSGVTQTPKHLITATGQRVTLRCSPRSGDLSVYWYQQSLDQGLQFLIQYYNGEERAKGNILERFSAQQFPDLHSELNLSSLELGDSALYFCASSSWGGAGDTQYFGPGTRLTVL.

This clone came up a few times. This chain connects TRBV30 to TRBJ1-2; D not resolved. CDR1 and CDR2 (germline): GTSNPN, SVGIG (reference sequence). The CDR3 covers 10 residues. The V and J ends lost 5 bases and 2 bases respectively, with 3 bases between them. CDR3 residues: CAWLNYGYTF. CDR3 coding DNA: TGTGCCTGGTTAAACTATGGCTACACCTTC.

As for this clone: This sample includes further DNA sequences coding for the same CDR3. The chain joins TRBV28 to TRBJ2-1; D is undetermined. The CDR3 sequence is 13 residues long. Trimming stripped 3 bases from V and 4 bases from J, with 7 bases between. The germline gives CDR1 MDHEN, CDR2 SYDVKM. CDR3 DNA sequence: TGTGCCAGCAGTTTTCCTGGGTACAATGAGCAGTTCTTC. Its protein product is CASSFPGYNEQFF.

The chain has TRBV7-9 and TRBJ2-1; unclear D gene. The CDR3 length is 14 residues. Germline V gene data show CDR1 as SEHNR and CDR2 as FQNEAQ (reference sequence). V lost 4 bases and J lost 8, with 15 bases in between. CDR3 residues: CASSSPPGRDEQFF. In nucleotides, the CDR3 is TGTGCCAGCAGCTCCCCCCCGGGTCGGGATGAGCAGTTCTTC.

The V and J genes are TRBV4-1 and TRBJ1-1; D may be TRBD1 (6 bases). The V gene's germline CDR1 is MGHRA and CDR2 YSYEKL. This CDR3 region has 13 residues. With 1 base removed from V and 4 bases from J, the gap between germline ends came to 7 bases. The CDR3 sequence is CASSQGQVTEAFF. The CDR3 nucleotides are TGCGCCAGCAGCCAAGGACAGGTCACTGAAGCTTTCTTT.

V usage is TRBV6-5 and J usage is TRBJ2-5; the match to TRBD2 covers 11 bases. There are 16 residues in the CDR3. V shed 0 bases and J 4 bases; nucleotides not matched to a gene: 4. CDR1 MNHEY and CDR2 SVGAGI come from the germline V gene. CDR3: CASSYSSGGGPETQYF. CDR3 nucleotides: TGTGCCAGCAGTTACTCTAGCGGGGGGGGTCCAGAGACCCAGTACTTC.

Remarks on this clone: Its ends do not fully match the called genes, so a read error is possible. The sample carries other DNA sequences with the same CDR3. This chain joins TRBV7-6 and TRBJ2-3; the match to TRBD2 covers 12 bases. In germline, CDR1 is SGHVS, CDR2 FNYEAQ. CDR3 length equals 15 residues. The chain's CDR3 is CASSLAGGSTDTQYF. The CDR3 bases are TGTGCCAGCAGCCTAGCGGGGGGGAGCACAGATACGCAGTATTTT.

This sequence joins TRBV9 and TRBJ2-1; D is uncertain. Germline CDR1 is SGDLS and CDR2 is YYNGEE. The ends were cut back, 1 base at V and 7 bases at J, with 15 bases in the middle. This CDR3 has 15 amino acids. CDR3 sequence (DNA): TGTGCCAGCAGCGTAAATTTTGGGGTGGGGAATGAGCAGTTCTTC. Translating it yields CASSVNFGVGNEQFF.

The chain has TRBV7-2 and TRBJ2-5; no clear D gene. CDR1 SGHTA and CDR2 FQGNSA come from the germline V gene. This CDR3 is built from 14 residues. Deletions cut 5 bases from V and 4 bases from J, with 14 bases between. The CDR3 reads CASSRSWGGETQYF. CDR3 DNA sequence: TGTGCCAGCAGCAGAAGTTGGGGTGGAGAGACCCAGTACTTC.

The chain is built from TRBV28 and TRBJ2-7; TRBD1 matches 9 bases. Germline CDR1 reads MDHEN; CDR2 reads SYDVKM. This CDR3 has 15 residues. V was clipped by 1 base and J by 3 bases; unmatched bases: 4. This CDR3 is CASSLSWDRDYEQYF. As DNA, the CDR3 is TGTGCCAGCAGTTTATCTTGGGACAGGGACTACGAGCAGTACTTC. Complete variable domain (other parts from reference TRBV28 and TRBJ2-7): DVKVTQSSRYLVKRTGEKVFLECVQDMDHENMFWYRQDPGLGLRLIYFSYDVKMKEKGDIPEGYSVSREKKERFSLILESASTNQTSMYLCASSLSWDRDYEQYFGPGTRLTVT.

The sample holds one count of this clone. The chain is built from TRBV7-3 and TRBJ2-1, with 9 bases matching TRBD2. This CDR3 comprises 18 residues. The ends lost 2 bases at V and 8 bases at J; junction bases unmatched: 16. Germline-derived CDR1 and CDR2 are SGHTA and FQGTGA. Here the CDR3 reads CASSLYPGNSGSQHEQFF. CDR3 DNA: TGTGCCAGCAGCTTATACCCCGGGAATAGCGGGAGTCAGCATGAGCAGTTCTTC.

In its sample, this clone was seen a few times. The chain links TRBV10-1 to TRBJ2-7; no clear D. V was cut by 3 bases and J by 0 bases, with 3 bases left in between. Germline CDR1 WNHNN, CDR2 SYGVQD (reference sequence). This CDR3 has 12 residues. In DNA form, the CDR3 reads TGCGCCAGCAGTGACAACTCCTACGAGCAGTACTTC. Protein: CASSDNSYEQYF.

V and J are TRBV27 and TRBJ2-7, with 8 bases aligning to TRBD1. The CDR3 contains 15 residues. Germline assignment: CDR1 MNHEY and CDR2 SMNVEV (reference sequence). The junction had 8 bases not matched to a gene; V was cut back by 4 bases and J by 3 bases. The CDR3 DNA follows: TGTGCCAGCAGTTCTTACCGGACAGGGAACTACGAGCAGTACTTC. Protein product: CASSSYRTGNYEQYF.

J is TRBJ2-1 and V is TRBV25-1; 7 bases align to TRBD2. Germline V lookup: CDR1 MGHDK, CDR2 SYGVNS. The CDR3 runs 14 residues. V dropped 3 bases and J dropped 4; count of bases not matched to a gene: 3. The CDR3 region has the DNA TGTGCCAGCAGTGAGGCGGGGGAGTACAATGAGCAGTTCTTC. This gives the protein CASSEAGEYNEQFF.

CDR3 bases: TGTGCCAGCAGACTCGGGACAGCCGCCTACGAGCAGTACTTC. Translated: CASRLGTAAYEQYF. The V gene is TRBV27, the J gene TRBJ2-7, with TRBD1 matching 7 bases. This CDR3 is 14 amino acids long. The V gene end was trimmed by 6 bases and the J gene end by 2 bases; junction bases not matched to a gene: 7. Per the germline V gene, CDR1 is MNHEY and CDR2 is SMNVEV (reference sequence).

V is TRBV25-1 and J is TRBJ1-4; D remains unclear. Germline-derived CDR1 and CDR2 are MGHDK and SYGVNS. The CDR3 length is 15 residues. V shed 1 base and J shed 8 bases, with 14 bases lying between them. The CDR3 sequence: CASSESRARSEKLFF. As DNA, the CDR3 is TGTGCCAGCAGTGAATCAAGGGCGCGTAGCGAAAAACTGTTTTTT.

The rearrangement links TRBV11-2 to TRBJ2-7; D is possibly TRBD1 or TRBD2 (6 bases each). This CDR3 region has 12 residues. Germline V lookup: CDR1 SGHAT, CDR2 FQNNGV. The CDR3 is CAAGGGTYEQYF. Written as DNA, the CDR3 is TGTGCGGCCGGAGGGGGGACTTACGAGCAGTACTTC.

V usage is TRBV27 and J usage is TRBJ2-7, with TRBD1 matching 7 bases. V gave up 7 bases and J gave up 3 bases; unmatched junction bases: 6. Germline CDR1 and CDR2: MNHEY and SMNVEV (reference sequence). This CDR3 region has 13 residues. CDR3 DNA: TGTGCCAGCAAACGGGGACAGAACTACGAGCAGTACTTC. Translated, it gives CASKRGQNYEQYF.

The sample holds a few counts of this clone. The chain employs TRBV4-1 and TRBJ2-2; 8 bases are shared with TRBD2. V dropped 2 bases and J dropped 1; count of bases not matched to a gene: 9. Germline-derived CDR1 and CDR2 are MGHRA and YSYEKL. CDR3 length: 18 amino acids. The CDR3 loop is CASSQYFSGGKNTGELFF. The CDR3 DNA sequence: TGCGCCAGCAGCCAATACTTCAGCGGGGGAAAGAACACCGGGGAGCTGTTTTTT.

This clone was seen a handful of times. The chain is built from TRBV18 and TRBJ2-5; tentatively, D is TRBD1 (5 bases). The V gene's germline CDR1 is KGHSH and CDR2 LQKENI. The V end lost 4 bases, the J end lost 2 bases, and 20 bases lay between the germline ends. This CDR3 comprises 17 residues. CDR3: CASSLPSGVRGQETQYF. The CDR3 bases are TGTGCCAGCTCACTCCCGTCGGGCGTTAGGGGACAAGAGACCCAGTACTTC.

This clone has only a few counts. This rearrangement joins TRBV4-1 to TRBJ1-5; D ambiguous. Trimming removed 0 bases from V and 5 bases from J, with 5 bases in between. The CDR3 runs to 13 residues. Germline CDR1 and CDR2: MGHRA and YSYEKL. The DNA of the CDR3 is TGCGCCAGCAGCCAAGAAGGGTATCAGCCCCAGCATTTT. Translation gives CASSQEGYQPQHF.

The rearrangement joins TRBV5-6 to TRBJ2-3; D not certain. The V gene lost 3 bases and the J gene lost 3 bases, with 14 bases spanning the gap. The CDR3 is 15 residues long. Germline CDR1 SGHDT, CDR2 YYEEEE. DNA for the CDR3: TGTGCCAGCAGCTCCCCGGCCCAGCTAACAGATACGCAGTATTTT. It encodes CASSSPAQLTDTQYF.

This clone was counted between two and nine times. For the CDR3, the DNA is TGTGCCAGCAAAGGGACCCCCTACGAGCAGTACTTC. It is translated as CASKGTPYEQYF. V and J are TRBV2 and TRBJ2-7; D may be TRBD1 or TRBD2 (5 bases each). V lost 7 bases, J lost 2 bases, and 9 bases lay in between. From germline, CDR1 is SNHLY and CDR2 FYNNEI. The length of the CDR3 is 12 residues.

This clone was recorded only once. The chain combines TRBV5-5 with TRBJ1-1; no definite D call. V dropped 5 bases and J dropped 4 bases, with 9 bases sitting between them. This CDR3 has 12 amino acids. Germline V gene sequence: CDR1 SGHKS, CDR2 YYEKEE (reference sequence). The CDR3 nucleotides are TGTGCCAGCAGTCAACGGGCCACTGAAGCTTTCTTT. The encoded protein is CASSQRATEAFF.